The 7 T cell receptor beta chains below all came from one sample that was sequenced in a study of tissue T cells after allogeneic stem cell transplantation. Clones were sequenced by immunoSEQ multiplex PCR, and TCRdb holds only the in-frame ones, with some missing. The sample holds about 28,000 clones, 85% seen once. The material sequenced was blood, taken before transplantation. The receptor source for this set is a woman between 18 and 50 years old who later had graft-versus-host disease after an allogeneic stem cell transplant.

This sequence joins TRBV7-9 and TRBJ1-2, with D perhaps TRBD1 (6 bases). V gave up 4 bases and J gave up 1 base, with 16 bases separating them. Germline CDR1 SEHNR, CDR2 FQNEAQ (reference sequence). The CDR3 consists of 16 residues. As DNA, the CDR3 is TGTGCCAGCAGCTCTCTTAGGGGGGGCTTTAACTATGGCTACACCTTC. Translating it yields CASSSLRGGFNYGYTF. The variable domain in full, with the rest retrieved from reference TRBV7-9 and TRBJ1-2, is DTGVSQNPRHKITKRGQNVTFRCDPISEHNRLYWYRQTLGQGPEFLTYFQNEAQLEKSRLLSDRFSAERPKGSFSTLEIQRTEQGDSAMYLCASSSLRGGFNYGYTFGSGTRLTVV.

This sequence joins TRBV14 and TRBJ2-1; TRBD2 might be the D (6 bases). The CDR3 consists of 20 residues. Trimming took 3 bases from V and 2 from J, leaving 26 bases between them. Germline values: CDR1 SGHDN, CDR2 FVKESK. CDR3 DNA sequence: TGTGCCAGCAGCCAGGGGCTACGGGGGTCCGGGAGTGGGGCCTACAATGAGCAGTTCTTC. Its translation is CASSQGLRGSGSGAYNEQFF.

This chain links TRBV6-4 with TRBJ1-5; D is unclear. V lost 2 bases and J 5 bases, leaving 13 bases between the germline ends. The CDR3 runs to 15 residues. CDR1 and CDR2 (germline): MRHNA, SNTAGT. This CDR3 is CASSDRYRNHQPQHF. The CDR3 DNA reads TGTGCCAGCAGTGACAGGTATCGAAACCATCAGCCCCAGCATTTT.

This chain links TRBV12-5 with TRBJ1-6; D not resolved. Germline V gene sequence: CDR1 LGHNT, CDR2 FRNRAP. Trimming stripped 1 base from V and 5 bases from J, with 6 bases between. The length of the CDR3 is 14 residues. The CDR3 nucleotides read TGTGCTAGTGGTTTGGACTCACATAATTCACCCCTCCACTTT. Its protein is CASGLDSHNSPLHF. Drawing the rest from reference TRBV12-5 and TRBJ1-6, the complete variable domain is DARVTQTPRHKVTEMGQEVTMRCQPILGHNTVFWYRQTMMQGLELLAYFRNRAPLDDSGMPKDRFSAEMPDATLATLKIQPSEPRDSAVYFCASGLDSHNSPLHFGNGTRLTVT.

The chain is built from TRBV11-2 and TRBJ2-3, with 7 bases matching TRBD2. Losses at the gene ends were 4 bases for V and 3 bases for J; bases not matched to a gene: 13. The CDR3 length is 17 residues. CDR1 and CDR2 from the germline V gene are SGHAT and FQNNGV. This CDR3 reads CASSSLGGRVKTDTQYF. The CDR3 DNA sequence: TGTGCCAGCAGCTCCCTTGGAGGGAGGGTTAAAACAGATACGCAGTATTTT.

CDR3 region: CASSQRALYGYTF. For the CDR3, the DNA is TGTGCCAGCAGCCAACGGGCCCTCTATGGCTACACCTTC. The chain uses TRBV5-4 and TRBJ1-2; D is unresolved. The V gene's germline CDR1 is SGHNT and CDR2 YYREEE (reference sequence). The CDR3 totals 13 residues. Between the trimmed V and J ends, which lost 4 bases and 4 bases, there was a span of 11 bases.

This clone was picked up a small number of times. The chain links TRBV6-5 to TRBJ1-2, with 8 bases lining up with TRBD1. The CDR3 extends over 15 amino acids. V dropped 4 bases and J dropped 2; count of bases not matched to a gene: 6. CDR1 and CDR2 from the germline V gene are MNHEY and SVGAGI. The CDR3 reads CASSSIGQGNYGYTF. As DNA, the CDR3 is TGTGCCAGCAGTTCTATCGGACAGGGCAACTATGGCTACACCTTC.